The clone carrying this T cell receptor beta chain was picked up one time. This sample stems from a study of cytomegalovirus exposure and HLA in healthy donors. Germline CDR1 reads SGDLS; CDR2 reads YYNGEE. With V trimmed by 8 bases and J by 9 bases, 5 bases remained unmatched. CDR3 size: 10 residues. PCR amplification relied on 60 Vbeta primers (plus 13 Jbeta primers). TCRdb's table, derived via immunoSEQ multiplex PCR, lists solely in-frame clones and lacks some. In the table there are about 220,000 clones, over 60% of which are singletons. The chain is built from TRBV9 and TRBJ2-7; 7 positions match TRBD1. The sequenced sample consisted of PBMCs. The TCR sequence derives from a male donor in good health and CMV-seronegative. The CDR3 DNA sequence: TGTGCCAGGTCTGACAGGGTGCAGTACTTC. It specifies CARSDRVQYF.